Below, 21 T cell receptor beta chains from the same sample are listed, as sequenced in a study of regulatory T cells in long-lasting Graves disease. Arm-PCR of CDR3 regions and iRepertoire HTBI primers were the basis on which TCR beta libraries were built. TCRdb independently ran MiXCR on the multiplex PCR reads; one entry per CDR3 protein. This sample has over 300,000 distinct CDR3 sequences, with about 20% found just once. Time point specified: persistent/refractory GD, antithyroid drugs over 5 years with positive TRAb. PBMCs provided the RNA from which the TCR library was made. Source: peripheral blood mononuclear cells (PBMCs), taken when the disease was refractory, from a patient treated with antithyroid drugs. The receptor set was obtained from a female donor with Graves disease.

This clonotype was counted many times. CDR3 DNA: TGTGCCAGCAGCACCGGCTACAGGGGGACTAATGAAAAACTGTTTTTT. Translation: CASSTGYRGTNEKLFF. The V call is TRBV5-6, the J call TRBJ1-4; TRBD1 aligns across 8 bases. The junction had 7 bases not matched to a gene; V was cut back by 4 bases and J by 2 bases. The CDR3 covers 16 residues. Germline CDR1 is SGHDT and CDR2 is YYEEEE.

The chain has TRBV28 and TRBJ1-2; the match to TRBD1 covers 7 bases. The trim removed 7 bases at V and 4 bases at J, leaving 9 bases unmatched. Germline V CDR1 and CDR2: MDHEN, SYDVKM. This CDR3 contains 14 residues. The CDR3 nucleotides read TGTGCCAGCATTAAGACAGGGAGCCCCTATGGCTACACCTTC. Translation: CASIKTGSPYGYTF.

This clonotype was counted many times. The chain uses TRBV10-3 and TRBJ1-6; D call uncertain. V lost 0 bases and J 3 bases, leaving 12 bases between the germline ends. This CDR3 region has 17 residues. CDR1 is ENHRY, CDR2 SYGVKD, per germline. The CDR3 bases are TGTGCCATCAGTGAGTCGACGGGGATCCTCTATAATTCACCCCTCCACTTT. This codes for CAISESTGILYNSPLHF.

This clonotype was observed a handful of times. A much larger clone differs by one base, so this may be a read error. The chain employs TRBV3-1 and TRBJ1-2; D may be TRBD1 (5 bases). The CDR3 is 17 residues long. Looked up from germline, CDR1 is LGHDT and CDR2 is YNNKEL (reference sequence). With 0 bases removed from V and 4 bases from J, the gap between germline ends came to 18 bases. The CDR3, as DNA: TGTGCCAGCAGCCAAGATCCAGGAGGCAGGGAGTCCTATGGCTACACCTTC. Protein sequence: CASSQDPGGRESYGYTF.

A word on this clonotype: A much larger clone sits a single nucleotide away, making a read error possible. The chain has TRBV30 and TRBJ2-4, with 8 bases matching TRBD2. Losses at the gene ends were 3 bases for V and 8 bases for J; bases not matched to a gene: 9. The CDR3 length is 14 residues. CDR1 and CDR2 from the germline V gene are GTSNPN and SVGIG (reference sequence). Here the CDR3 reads CAWSSGLGGDIQYF. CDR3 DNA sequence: TGTGCCTGGAGCTCAGGGCTCGGGGGGGACATTCAGTACTTC.

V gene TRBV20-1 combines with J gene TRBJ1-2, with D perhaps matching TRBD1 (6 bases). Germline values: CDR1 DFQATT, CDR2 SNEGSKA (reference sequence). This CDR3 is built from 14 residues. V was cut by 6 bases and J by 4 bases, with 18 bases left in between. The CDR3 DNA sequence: TGCAGTGCCGAGGGGGAACCCCCGTTCTATGGCTACACCTTC. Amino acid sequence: CSAEGEPPFYGYTF.

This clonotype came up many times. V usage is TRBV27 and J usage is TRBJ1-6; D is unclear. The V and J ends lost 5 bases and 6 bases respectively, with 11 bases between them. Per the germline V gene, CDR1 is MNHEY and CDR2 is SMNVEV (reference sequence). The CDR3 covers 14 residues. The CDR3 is CASSPLGGNSPLHF. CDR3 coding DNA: TGTGCCAGCAGTCCATTGGGCGGTAATTCACCCCTCCACTTT.

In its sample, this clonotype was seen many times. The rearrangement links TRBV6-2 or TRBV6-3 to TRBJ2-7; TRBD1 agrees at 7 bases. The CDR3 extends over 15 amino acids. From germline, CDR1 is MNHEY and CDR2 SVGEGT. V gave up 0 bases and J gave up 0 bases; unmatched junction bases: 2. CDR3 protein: CASSYSRGHSYEQYF. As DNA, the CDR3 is TGTGCCAGCAGTTACTCGAGGGGGCACTCCTACGAGCAGTACTTC.

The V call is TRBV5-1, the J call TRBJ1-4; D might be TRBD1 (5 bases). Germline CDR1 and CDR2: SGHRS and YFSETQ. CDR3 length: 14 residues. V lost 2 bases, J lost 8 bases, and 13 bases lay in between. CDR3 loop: CASSFQGRAEKLFF. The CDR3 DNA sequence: TGCGCCAGCAGCTTCCAGGGACGAGCGGAAAAACTGTTTTTT.

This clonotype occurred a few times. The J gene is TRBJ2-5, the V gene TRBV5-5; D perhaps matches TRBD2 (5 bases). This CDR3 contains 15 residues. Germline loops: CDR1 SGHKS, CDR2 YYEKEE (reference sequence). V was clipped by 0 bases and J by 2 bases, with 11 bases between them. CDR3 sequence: CASSLVGGGQETQYF. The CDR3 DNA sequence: TGTGCCAGCAGCTTGGTGGGCGGCGGGCAAGAGACCCAGTACTTC. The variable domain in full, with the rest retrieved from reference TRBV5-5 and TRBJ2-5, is DAGVTQSPTHLIKTRGQQVTLRCSPISGHKSVSWYQQVLGQGPQFIFQYYEKEERGRGNFPDRFSARQFPNYSSELNVNALLLGDSALYLCASSLVGGGQETQYFGPGTRLLVL.

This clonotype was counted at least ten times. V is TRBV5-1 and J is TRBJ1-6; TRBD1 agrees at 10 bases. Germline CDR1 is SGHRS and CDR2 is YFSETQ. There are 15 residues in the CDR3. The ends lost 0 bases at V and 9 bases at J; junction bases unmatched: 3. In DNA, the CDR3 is TGCGCCAGCAGCTTGGTGGGACAGGGGATTTCACCCCTCCACTTT. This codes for CASSLVGQGISPLHF.

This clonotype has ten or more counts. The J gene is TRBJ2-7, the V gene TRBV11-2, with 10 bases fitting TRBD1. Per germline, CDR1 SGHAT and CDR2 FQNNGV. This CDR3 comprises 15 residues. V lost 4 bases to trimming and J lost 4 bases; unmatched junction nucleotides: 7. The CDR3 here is CASSSSDRGLYEQYF. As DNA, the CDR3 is TGTGCCAGCAGCTCTTCAGACAGGGGGCTGTACGAGCAGTACTTC.

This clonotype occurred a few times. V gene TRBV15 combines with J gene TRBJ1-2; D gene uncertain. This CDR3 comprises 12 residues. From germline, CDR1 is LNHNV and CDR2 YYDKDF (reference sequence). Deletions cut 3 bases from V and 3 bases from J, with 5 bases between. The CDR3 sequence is CATSSYYYGYTF. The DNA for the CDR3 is TGTGCCACCAGCAGTTATTACTATGGCTACACCTTC. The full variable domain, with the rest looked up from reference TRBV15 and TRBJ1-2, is DAMVIQNPRYQVTQFGKPVTLSCSQTLNHNVMYWYQQKSSQAPKLLFHYYDKDFNNEADTPDNFQSRRPNTSFCFLDIRSPGLGDTAMYLCATSSYYYGYTFGSGTRLTVV.

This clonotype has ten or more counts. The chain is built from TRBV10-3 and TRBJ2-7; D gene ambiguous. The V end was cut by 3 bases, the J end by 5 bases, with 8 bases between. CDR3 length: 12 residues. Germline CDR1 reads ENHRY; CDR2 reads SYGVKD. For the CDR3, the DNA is TGTGCCATCAGTGAATGGGAACACGAGCAGTACTTC. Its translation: CAISEWEHEQYF.

The CDR3 region is CATRSELAGNTGELFF. The CDR3 DNA reads as TGTGCCACCCGTAGCGAGCTAGCGGGGAACACCGGGGAGCTGTTTTTT. The chain links TRBV6-1 to TRBJ2-2, with 8 bases identical to TRBD2. The germline gives CDR1 MNHNS, CDR2 SASEGT. J was trimmed by 1 base and V by 10 bases; bases with no gene match: 11. This CDR3 is built from 16 residues.

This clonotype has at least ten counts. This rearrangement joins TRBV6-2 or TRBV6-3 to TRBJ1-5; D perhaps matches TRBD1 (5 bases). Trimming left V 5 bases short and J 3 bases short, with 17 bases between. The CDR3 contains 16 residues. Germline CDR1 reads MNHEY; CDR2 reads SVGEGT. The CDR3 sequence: CASSEAIRANNQPQHF. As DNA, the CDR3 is TGTGCCAGCAGTGAAGCGATCAGGGCCAACAATCAGCCCCAGCATTTT.

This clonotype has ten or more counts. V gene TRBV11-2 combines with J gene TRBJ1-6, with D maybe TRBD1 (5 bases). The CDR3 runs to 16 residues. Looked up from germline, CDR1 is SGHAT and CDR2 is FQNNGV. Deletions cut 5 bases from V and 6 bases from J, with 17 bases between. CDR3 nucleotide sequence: TGTGCCAGCAGCCCGCCGGTGGCAGGGACTAATTCACCCCTCCACTTT. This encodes CASSPPVAGTNSPLHF.

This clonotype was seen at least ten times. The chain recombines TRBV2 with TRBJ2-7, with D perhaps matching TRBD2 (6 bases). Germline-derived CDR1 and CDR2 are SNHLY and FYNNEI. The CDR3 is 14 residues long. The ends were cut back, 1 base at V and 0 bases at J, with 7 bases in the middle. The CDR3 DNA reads TGTGCCAGCAGTGAAGTAGCGGCCTCCTACGAGCAGTACTTC. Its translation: CASSEVAASYEQYF.

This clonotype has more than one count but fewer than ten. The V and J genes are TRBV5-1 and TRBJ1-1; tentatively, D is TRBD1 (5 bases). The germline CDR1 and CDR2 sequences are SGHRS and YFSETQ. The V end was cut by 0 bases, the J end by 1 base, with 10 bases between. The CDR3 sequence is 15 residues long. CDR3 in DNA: TGCGCCAGCAGCTTGGGAGGGGTAAGGAACACTGAAGCTTTCTTT. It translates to CASSLGGVRNTEAFF.

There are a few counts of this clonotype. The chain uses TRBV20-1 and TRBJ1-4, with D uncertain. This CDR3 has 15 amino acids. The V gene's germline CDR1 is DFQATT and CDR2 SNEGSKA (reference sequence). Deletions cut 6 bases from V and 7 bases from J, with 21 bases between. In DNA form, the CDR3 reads TGCAGTGCGTTATTTCCGGGTCGAGCGTTTGAAAAACTGTTTTTT. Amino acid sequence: CSALFPGRAFEKLFF.

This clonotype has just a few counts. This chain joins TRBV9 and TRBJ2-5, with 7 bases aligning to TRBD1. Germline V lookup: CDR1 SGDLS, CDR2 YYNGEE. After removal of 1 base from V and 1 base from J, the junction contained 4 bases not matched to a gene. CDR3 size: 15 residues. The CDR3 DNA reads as TGTGCCAGCAGCGTAACAGACAGGGCCCAAGAGACCCAGTACTTC. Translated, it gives CASSVTDRAQETQYF. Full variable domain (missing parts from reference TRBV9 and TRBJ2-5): DSGVTQTPKHLITATGQRVTLRCSPRSGDLSVYWYQQSLDQGLQFLIQYYNGEERAKGNILERFSAQQFPDLHSELNLSSLELGDSALYFCASSVTDRAQETQYFGPGTRLLVL.